The 28 T cell receptor beta chains given below trace back to one sample, sequenced in a study of Graves' ophthalmopathy and Graves' hyperthyroidism. RNA transcripts were the template, and TCR beta CDR3 regions were amplified from them. An initial RT-PCR round employing HTBI primers preceded a second-round multiplex PCR. TCRdb redid the calling of the multiplex PCR reads with MiXCR, one entry per CDR3 protein. Of some 520,000 distinct CDR3 sequences in the sample, 14% were seen once. Sequencing input: blood. The receptors stem from a woman aged 30 to 39 with Graves' ophthalmopathy.

This chain uses TRBV29-1 with TRBJ2-7; TRBD2 matches 10 bases. The CDR3 runs to 12 residues. In germline, CDR1 is SQVTM, CDR2 ANQGSEA. The V and J ends lost 2 bases and 8 bases, in that order; junction bases with no gene match: 3. CDR3: CSVETSGTKQYF. The CDR3 region has the DNA TGCAGCGTTGAAACTAGCGGGACTAAGCAGTACTTC.

The chain combines TRBV15 with TRBJ1-1, with no clear D. CDR1 and CDR2 from the germline V gene are LNHNV and YYDKDF (reference sequence). The CDR3 length is 14 residues. V gave up 5 bases and J gave up 4 bases, with 14 bases separating them. The CDR3 DNA reads TGTGCCACCAGCGAGAGGGAACGTAGCACTGAAGCTTTCTTT. As protein: CATSERERSTEAFF.

This clonotype was counted at least ten times. V usage is TRBV15 and J usage is TRBJ2-7; 7 bases match TRBD1. The V gene's germline CDR1 is LNHNV and CDR2 YYDKDF (reference sequence). With V trimmed by 0 bases and J by 5 bases, 10 bases remained unmatched. The CDR3 is 16 residues long. The CDR3 DNA reads as TGTGCCACCAGCAGAGAGTCGGGTCGAGGGGGCCACGAGCAGTACTTC. This encodes CATSRESGRGGHEQYF.

This clonotype came up a few times. The chain combines TRBV5-6 with TRBJ2-4; TRBD2 aligns across 9 bases. The V segment lost 4 bases and the J segment 7 bases; nucleotides outside the gene matches: 12. The CDR3 sequence is 16 residues long. The germline V gene has CDR1 SGHDT and CDR2 YYEEEE. The chain's CDR3 is CASSLPGGGALNIQYF. DNA for the CDR3: TGTGCCAGCAGCCTTCCGGGCGGGGGGGCCTTGAACATTCAGTACTTC.

The chain uses TRBV2 and TRBJ1-5; D gene uncertain. Germline CDR1 SNHLY, CDR2 FYNNEI. The ends were cut back, 8 bases at V and 4 bases at J, with 18 bases in the middle. This CDR3 has 15 residues. The CDR3 DNA reads TGTGCCAGCGGAGAAAGAGAGAATAAGAATCAGCCCCAGCATTTT. This encodes CASGERENKNQPQHF.

The chain links TRBV27 to TRBJ1-5; 7 bases agree with TRBD1. Germline V gene lookup returns CDR1 MNHEY and CDR2 SMNVEV (reference sequence). CDR3 size: 17 residues. V shed 5 bases and J 5 bases; nucleotides not matched to a gene: 15. CDR3 bases: TGTGCCAGCAGTCCCCTCCCCCGGGACAGAATCGATCAGCCCCAGCATTTT. Translating it yields CASSPLPRDRIDQPQHF.

This clonotype was recorded many times. The genes are TRBV6-1 and TRBJ2-7; possibly TRBD1 or TRBD2 for D (5 bases each). Per the germline V gene, CDR1 is MNHNS and CDR2 is SASEGT. V lost 6 bases to trimming and J lost 6 bases, with 12 bases between them. This CDR3 comprises 12 residues. The CDR3 coding sequence is TGTGCCAGCAGGCAGGGACCGCTCGAGCAGTACTTC. Encoded protein: CASRQGPLEQYF.

This clonotype came up many times. The J gene is TRBJ2-7, the V gene TRBV6-5; no reliable D call. The CDR3 extends over 11 amino acids. Germline V gene data show CDR1 as MNHEY and CDR2 as SVGAGI. The V end was cut by 10 bases, the J end by 3 bases, with 10 bases between. The CDR3 here is CATRLNYEQYF. In DNA, the CDR3 is TGTGCCACCCGTCTGAACTACGAGCAGTACTTC.

This clonotype occurred many times. This chain uses TRBV13 with TRBJ1-1; the D is unclear. V shed 1 base and J shed 11 bases, with 17 bases lying between them. The CDR3 loop spans 14 amino acids. Germline CDR1 PRHDT, CDR2 FYEKMQ (reference sequence). The CDR3, as DNA: TGTGCCAGCAGCTTAGTTGCGGGATCAAAAGGGGCTTTCTTT. Amino acids: CASSLVAGSKGAFF.

The sample holds many counts of this clonotype. The chain links TRBV28 to TRBJ2-5; perhaps TRBD1 as D (8 bases). Trimming shortened V by 5 bases and J by 3 bases, and 13 bases separated the two germline ends. CDR3 length: 14 amino acids. Germline-derived CDR1 and CDR2 are MDHEN and SYDVKM. The DNA of the CDR3 is TGTGCCAGCAGTCGGGAGGACAGGGAAGAGACCCAGTACTTC. This sequence encodes CASSREDREETQYF.

V is TRBV11-1 and J is TRBJ2-7; 16 bases align to TRBD2. J gave up 7 bases and V 0 bases, and 15 bases lay outside the gene matches. The germline CDR1 and CDR2 sequences are SGHAT and FQDESV (reference sequence). This CDR3 comprises 20 residues. In DNA form, the CDR3 reads TGTGCCAGCAGCTTAGCTGTCGGGACTAGCGGGGGGGCCATCGAGTGGGAGCAGTACTTC. Protein sequence: CASSLAVGTSGGAIEWEQYF.

This clonotype was seen ten or more times. The rearrangement joins TRBV20-1 to TRBJ2-5; the match to TRBD1 covers 7 bases. The germline V gene has CDR1 DFQATT and CDR2 SNEGSKA (reference sequence). The V and J ends lost 6 bases and 2 bases, in that order; junction bases with no gene match: 6. This CDR3 has 13 amino acids. The CDR3 sequence: CSARGTRQETQYF. For the CDR3, the DNA is TGCAGTGCCAGGGGGACACGACAAGAGACCCAGTACTTC.

This clonotype was counted many times. The chain uses TRBV6-1 and TRBJ1-1, with 7 positions matching TRBD1. Germline assignment: CDR1 MNHNS and CDR2 SASEGT. V shed 5 bases, J shed 8 bases, and the junction held 11 bases outside the gene matches. CDR3 size: 14 residues. Here the CDR3 reads CASSPGQAGSEAFF. In DNA form, the CDR3 reads TGTGCCAGCAGTCCCGGACAGGCGGGGTCGGAAGCTTTCTTT.

In DNA form, the CDR3 reads TGCGCCAGCAGCCTAGGACAGGGACTGGCGGAGACCCAGTACTTC. Translating gives CASSLGQGLAETQYF. The chain combines TRBV4-1 with TRBJ2-5; 8 nucleotides agree with TRBD1. The CDR3 is made up of 15 amino acids. The V and J ends lost 4 bases and 5 bases, in that order; junction bases with no gene match: 9. Germline V lookup: CDR1 MGHRA, CDR2 YSYEKL.

This clonotype was detected ten times or more. V usage is TRBV6-1 and J usage is TRBJ2-4; D gene unclear. CDR3 size: 16 residues. Germline loops: CDR1 MNHNS, CDR2 SASEGT. Trimming shortened V by 1 base and J by 0 bases, and 10 bases separated the two germline ends. The CDR3 DNA is TGTGCCAGCAGTGAAGGGCTAATGCTAGCCAAAAACATTCAGTACTTC. Protein product: CASSEGLMLAKNIQYF.

Many counts were recorded for this clonotype. The chain joins TRBV20-1 to TRBJ2-7; D is unclear. V gave up 3 bases and J gave up 5 bases, with 8 bases separating them. The CDR3 totals 11 residues. Germline CDR1 DFQATT, CDR2 SNEGSKA (reference sequence). The CDR3 here is CSASMGNEQYF. CDR3 coding DNA: TGCAGTGCTAGCATGGGGAACGAGCAGTACTTC.

This clonotype was seen many times. V is TRBV11-3 and J is TRBJ1-2; 7 positions match TRBD1. CDR1 and CDR2 from the germline V gene are SGHNT and YENEEA. V dropped 8 bases and J dropped 2; count of bases not matched to a gene: 8. This CDR3 contains 14 residues. CDR3 sequence: CASRRSTGNYGYTF. The CDR3 DNA follows: TGTGCCAGCCGGAGGTCGACAGGGAACTATGGCTACACCTTC.

With regard to this clonotype: Being one base from a much bigger clone, this may be a read error. The rearrangement links TRBV24-1 to TRBJ1-5; D ambiguous. Per the germline V gene, CDR1 is KGHDR and CDR2 is SFDVKD. Trimming stripped 5 bases from V and 6 bases from J, with 13 bases between. CDR3 length: 14 residues. In DNA form, the CDR3 reads TGTGCCACCAGTGCCCGCCACCTAACTCAGCCCCAGCATTTT. It specifies CATSARHLTQPQHF.

This clonotype was recorded at least ten times. A much more abundant neighbour one base away suggests this may be a read error. The chain employs TRBV2 and TRBJ1-5; no reliable D call. V lost 7 bases, J lost 7 bases, and 14 bases lay in between. This CDR3 is 13 amino acids long. Germline-derived CDR1 and CDR2 are SNHLY and FYNNEI. The CDR3, as DNA: TGTGCCAGCACCGTGGGTCTGGGGCAGCCCCAGCATTTT. It encodes CASTVGLGQPQHF.

This clonotype was observed a few times. The chain joins TRBV5-1 to TRBJ2-2; no clear D. This CDR3 contains 15 residues. V shed 3 bases and J shed 6 bases, with 15 bases lying between them. The germline gives CDR1 SGHRS, CDR2 YFSETQ. DNA for the CDR3: TGCGCCAGCAGCTACCTAGACCCGCACGCCGGGGAGCTGTTTTTT. Its protein is CASSYLDPHAGELFF.

Many counts were recorded for this clonotype. The chain employs TRBV7-8 and TRBJ2-7, with D perhaps given as TRBD1 or TRBD2 (5 bases each). This CDR3 is built from 14 residues. Germline lookup yields CDR1 SGHVS and CDR2 FQNEAQ. The V end was cut by 5 bases, the J end by 3 bases, with 14 bases between. CDR3 nucleotide sequence: TGTGCCAGCAGCATCGGGACGGGAAACTACGAGCAGTACTTC. It translates to CASSIGTGNYEQYF.

This clonotype was seen repeatedly, ten times or more. Likely a read error: the CDR3 ends without its conserved phenylalanine or tryptophan. The J gene is TRBJ2-5, the V gene TRBV11-2; 7 bases fit TRBD1. The length of the CDR3 is 14 residues. Unmatched junction bases numbered 2, after V lost 0 bases and J lost 4 bases. Germline V lookup: CDR1 SGHAT, CDR2 FQNNGV. For the CDR3, the DNA is TGTGCCAGCAGCTTAGAAGGGACAGTAGAGACCCAGTACCTC. Translating it yields CASSLEGTVETQYL.

This clonotype appeared once. An end of the junction does not agree with germline; a read error may underlie this. The chain combines TRBV12-3 or TRBV12-4 with TRBJ1-1; no firm D call. The CDR3 contains 12 residues. CDR3 sequence reads: CASRYPLGEAFF. The CDR3 DNA follows: TGTGCTAGCAGGTATCCTCTTGGTGAAGCTTTCTTT.

This clonotype has just a few counts. The chain joins TRBV20-1 to TRBJ2-7; 7 bases are a match to TRBD1. After removal of 0 bases from V and 4 bases from J, the junction contained 6 bases not matched to a gene. This CDR3 contains 14 residues. Germline V lookup: CDR1 DFQATT, CDR2 SNEGSKA (reference sequence). The CDR3 loop is CSARETGAAYEQYF. In DNA, the CDR3 is TGCAGTGCTAGAGAAACAGGGGCGGCTTACGAGCAGTACTTC.

In its sample, this clonotype was seen many times. The rearrangement links TRBV5-4 to TRBJ1-2, with 11 bases lining up with TRBD1. The junction had 12 bases not matched to a gene; V was cut back by 4 bases and J by 4 bases. The CDR3 covers 17 residues. Germline V gene lookup returns CDR1 SGHNT and CDR2 YYREEE (reference sequence). CDR3 protein: CASSLGQGARRGYGYTF. DNA of the CDR3: TGTGCCAGCAGCCTTGGACAGGGGGCACGACGGGGCTATGGCTACACCTTC. The full variable domain, in which reference TRBV5-4 and TRBJ1-2 provide the parts outside the CDR3, is ETGVTQSPTHLIKTRGQQVTLRCSSQSGHNTVSWYQQALGQGPQFIFQYYREEENGRGNFPPRFSGLQFPNYSSELNVNALELDDSALYLCASSLGQGARRGYGYTFGSGTRLTVV.

This clonotype was detected many times. The V and J genes are TRBV28 and TRBJ2-7; D is perhaps TRBD1 (6 bases). Germline CDR1 and CDR2: MDHEN and SYDVKM. Trimming shortened V by 3 bases and J by 4 bases, and 13 bases separated the two germline ends. The length of the CDR3 is 14 residues. The CDR3, as DNA: TGTGCCAGCAGTTTGCAAACAGGGTGGTACGAGCAGTACTTC. Protein sequence: CASSLQTGWYEQYF.

There are a few counts of this clonotype. The chain employs TRBV27 and TRBJ1-5; 9 positions agree with TRBD1. The CDR3 covers 21 residues. Trimming cost V 1 base and J 0 bases; bases outside gene matches: 16. Germline CDR1 is MNHEY and CDR2 is SMNVEV (reference sequence). The CDR3 is CASSLYPGWGTGLHSNQPQHF. Here the CDR3 DNA reads TGTGCCAGCAGTTTATATCCCGGTTGGGGGACAGGGTTACATAGCAATCAGCCCCAGCATTTT.

This clonotype has ten or more counts. The chain couples TRBV27 to TRBJ1-1; the match to TRBD1 covers 11 bases. The V and J ends lost 4 bases and 4 bases, in that order; junction bases with no gene match: 2. Germline V gives CDR1 MNHEY, CDR2 SMNVEV (reference sequence). CDR3 size: 14 residues. The CDR3 sequence: CASSWGQGGTEAFF. The CDR3 nucleotides are TGTGCCAGCAGTTGGGGACAGGGGGGCACTGAAGCTTTCTTT.